This T cell receptor beta chain was profiled in a study of regulatory T cells in long-lasting Graves disease. The V gene's germline CDR1 is SNHLY and CDR2 FYNNEI. V lost 8 bases, J lost 2 bases, and 14 bases stayed unmatched. This CDR3 contains 16 residues. This clonotype was counted ten times or more. Time point reported: newly diagnosed GD, antithyroid drugs for less than 3 months. The TCR library was made from RNA extracted from PBMCs. CDR3 regions were amplified by Arm-PCR using iRepertoire HTBI primers to build TCR beta libraries. TCRdb redid the calling of the multiplex PCR reads with MiXCR, one entry per CDR3 protein. This table has roughly 610,000 distinct CDR3 sequences, around 15% appearing once. These same records also appear under a second study, on T cells in Graves' hyperthyroidism and ophthalmopathy. That investigation notes: During a first-round RT-PCR of the TCR CDR3, the HTBI primer set was used.

The sequencing here drew on peripheral blood mononuclear cells (PBMCs), taken at new diagnosis, from a patient treated with antithyroid drugs. The chain carries TRBV2 and TRBJ2-7; 8 positions match TRBD2. The sequence was obtained from a woman aged 30 to 39 with Graves disease. The CDR3 DNA reads as TGTGCCAGCGGGGGCTCTCGGGAGGGCGCTCCCTACGAGCAGTACTTC. Its translation: CASGGSREGAPYEQYF. The full variable domain, with the rest looked up from reference TRBV2 and TRBJ2-7, is EPEVTQTPSHQVTQMGQEVILRCVPISNHLYFYWYRQILGQKVEFLVSFYNNEISEKSEIFDDQFSVERPDGSNFTLKIRSTKLEDSAMYFCASGGSREGAPYEQYFGPGTRLTVT.